Given below is one T cell receptor (beta chain) in context. The data are from a study of T cell changes during pregnancy in multiple sclerosis. TCRdb's copy holds only in-frame clones and misses some; the assay was immunoSEQ multiplex PCR. The table includes approximately 23,000 clones, about 89% detected once. Germline V gene lookup returns CDR1 MNHEY and CDR2 SMNVEV (reference sequence). The CDR3 loop spans 14 amino acids. With 4 bases clipped from V and 6 bases from J, the junction kept 3 bases outside the gene matches. The sequence was collected from a female donor with multiple sclerosis, enrolled in a pregnancy study. The sample in question was CD8+ T cells from peripheral blood mononuclear cells, obtained in the first trimester of pregnancy. V and J are TRBV27 and TRBJ2-3; 11 bases are a match to TRBD2. The CDR3 sequence: CASSYSGRADTQYF. The CDR3, as DNA: TGTGCCAGCAGTTATAGCGGGAGGGCGGATACGCAGTATTTT.